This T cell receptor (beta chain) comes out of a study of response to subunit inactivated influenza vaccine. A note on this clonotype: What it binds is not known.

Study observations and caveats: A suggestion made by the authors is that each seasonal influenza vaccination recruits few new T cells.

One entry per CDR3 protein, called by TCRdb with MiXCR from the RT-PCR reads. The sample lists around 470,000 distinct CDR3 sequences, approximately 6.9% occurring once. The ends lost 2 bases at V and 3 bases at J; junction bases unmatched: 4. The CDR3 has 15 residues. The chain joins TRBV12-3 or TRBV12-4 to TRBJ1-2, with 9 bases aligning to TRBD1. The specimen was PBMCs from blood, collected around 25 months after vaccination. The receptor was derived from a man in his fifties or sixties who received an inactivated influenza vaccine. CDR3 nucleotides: TGTGCCAGCAGTTTATGGGACAGGGAGGACTATGGCTACACCTTC. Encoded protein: CASSLWDREDYGYTF.